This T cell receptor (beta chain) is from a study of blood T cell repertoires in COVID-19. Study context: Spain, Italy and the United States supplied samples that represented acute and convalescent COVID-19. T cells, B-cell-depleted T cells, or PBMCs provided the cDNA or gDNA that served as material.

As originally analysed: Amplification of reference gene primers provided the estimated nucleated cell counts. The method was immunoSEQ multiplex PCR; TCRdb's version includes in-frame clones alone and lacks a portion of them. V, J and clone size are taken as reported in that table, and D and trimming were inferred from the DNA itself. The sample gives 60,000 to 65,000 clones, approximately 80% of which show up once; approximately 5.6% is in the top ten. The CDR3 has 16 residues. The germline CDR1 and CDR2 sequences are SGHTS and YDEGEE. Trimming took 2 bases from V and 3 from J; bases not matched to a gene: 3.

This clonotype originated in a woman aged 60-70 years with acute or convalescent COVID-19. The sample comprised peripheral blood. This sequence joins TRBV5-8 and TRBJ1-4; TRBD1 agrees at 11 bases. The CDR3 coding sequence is TGTGCCAGCAGCTTAGGGACAGGGGGTTCTAATGAAAAACTGTTTTTT. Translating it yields CASSLGTGGSNEKLFF.